What follows is one T cell receptor beta chain and its context. The entry originates in a study of CD8 T cells in Susac syndrome. Reverse transcription of roughly 0.5 to 1 ug RNA was performed with random hexamers. With immunoSEQ multiplex PCR, TCR beta CDR3 was amplified across 54 Vbeta and 13 Jbeta. MiXCR was run by TCRdb on the immunoSEQ multiplex PCR reads, yielding one entry per CDR3 protein. The sample has around 140,000 distinct CDR3 sequences; approximately 94% are singletons. Negative isolation was used for CD8+ and CD4+ T cells and FACS enrichment for TEMRA cells. CDR1 is SGHAT, CDR2 FQNNGV, per germline. The ends lost 1 base at V and 0 bases at J; junction bases unmatched: 7. The CDR3 extends over 18 amino acids.

This receptor was identified in a human donor in good health. The sequencing sample was made of CD4+ T cells from PBMCs. The V and J genes are TRBV11-2 and TRBJ2-1, with 9 bases that match TRBD2. The CDR3, as DNA: TGTGCCAGCAGCTTAGGACCTAGCGGGGTGAGCTCCTACAATGAGCAGTTCTTC. This encodes CASSLGPSGVSSYNEQFF.